This passage covers 12 T cell receptor beta chains from one sample sequenced in a study of T cell changes during pregnancy in multiple sclerosis. Assay: immunoSEQ multiplex PCR; the TCRdb copy retains only in-frame clones and omits some. This repertoire shows 20,000 to 25,000 clones, around 88% found once; its top ten account for 0.9% to 1.2%. Sample: CD4+ T cells from peripheral blood mononuclear cells, taken in the first trimester of pregnancy. These receptor sequences come from a female donor in good health, enrolled as a control in a pregnancy study.

The CDR3 nucleotides are TGTGCCAGCAGCGTAGTAAGTAGAGGCGCAGATACGCAGTATTTT. The encoded protein is CASSVVSRGADTQYF. This rearrangement joins TRBV9 to TRBJ2-3; no firm D call. Deletions cut 0 bases from V and 4 bases from J, with 12 bases between. The germline gives CDR1 SGDLS, CDR2 YYNGEE. CDR3 length: 15 amino acids.

This chain uses TRBV5-5 with TRBJ2-7; TRBD2 matches 9 bases. The CDR3 is 15 amino acids. Germline assignment: CDR1 SGHKS and CDR2 YYEKEE (reference sequence). V was pared by 0 bases and J by 3 bases, with 4 bases of the junction left unmatched. Here the CDR3 DNA reads TGTGCCAGCAGCTTGGGAGCTAGCGGGATCTACGAGCAGTACTTC. Translating gives CASSLGASGIYEQYF.

The chain recombines TRBV19 with TRBJ2-1; D may be TRBD2 (6 bases). The CDR3 runs 15 residues. The germline CDR1 and CDR2 sequences are LNHDA and SQIVND (reference sequence). V lost 4 bases, J lost 3 bases, and 13 bases lay in between. This CDR3 reads CASSTPGRDYNEQFF. DNA of the CDR3: TGTGCCAGTAGTACCCCCGGGAGAGACTACAATGAGCAGTTCTTC.

This clone was detected once. V is TRBV5-1 and J is TRBJ2-2; 7 bases map to TRBD1. Germline V lookup: CDR1 SGHRS, CDR2 YFSETQ. CDR3 length equals 15 residues. After removal of 2 bases from V and 4 bases from J, the junction contained 5 bases not matched to a gene. The CDR3 loop reads CASSLVQGITGELFF. CDR3 sequence (DNA): TGCGCCAGCAGCTTAGTACAGGGGATCACCGGGGAGCTGTTTTTT.

The sample holds a few counts of this clone. J is TRBJ2-7 and V is TRBV4-1; no clear D gene. The germline gives CDR1 MGHRA, CDR2 YSYEKL. V was cut by 1 base and J by 0 bases, with 10 bases left in between. The CDR3 runs 15 residues. In nucleotides, the CDR3 is TGCGCCAGCAGCCAAGCCCAGTTCTCCTCCTACGAGCAGTACTTC. Protein sequence: CASSQAQFSSYEQYF.

CDR3 amino acids: CASRMTGKGGETQYF. In nucleotides, the CDR3 is TGCGCCAGCAGAATGACAGGGAAGGGGGGAGAGACCCAGTACTTC. V is TRBV5-1 and J is TRBJ2-5; D may be TRBD1 (7 bases). Germline CDR1 reads SGHRS; CDR2 reads YFSETQ. There are 15 residues in the CDR3. The V gene lost 5 bases and the J gene lost 4 bases, with 18 bases spanning the gap.

The chain uses TRBV11-1 and TRBJ1-1; TRBD1 matches at 8 bases. J gave up 11 bases and V 1 base, and 6 bases lay outside the gene matches. The germline gives CDR1 SGHAT, CDR2 FQDESV (reference sequence). CDR3 length: 13 residues. CDR3 sequence (DNA): TGTGCCAGCAGCTTAGGATCGAACAGGGGGGCTTTCTTT. This encodes CASSLGSNRGAFF.

The chain uses TRBV7-8 and TRBJ2-1; the match to TRBD2 covers 12 bases. J lost 4 bases, V lost 2 bases, and 9 bases had no gene match. Germline V gene lookup returns CDR1 SGHVS and CDR2 FQNEAQ. The CDR3 covers 18 residues. The CDR3 sequence: CASSLTFSGTSGYNEQFF. For the CDR3, the DNA is TGTGCCAGCAGCTTAACATTCTCCGGGACTAGCGGGTACAATGAGCAGTTCTTC.

This rearrangement joins TRBV29-1 to TRBJ1-5, with a possible D match to TRBD1 (5 bases). In germline, CDR1 is SQVTM, CDR2 ANQGSEA. The ends were cut back, 2 bases at V and 10 bases at J, with 18 bases in the middle. This CDR3 is built from 14 residues. The CDR3 DNA reads as TGCAGCGTTGAATGGGGGGACGGGAGTGGACCCCAGCATTTT. It translates to CSVEWGDGSGPQHF.

The rearrangement links TRBV18 to TRBJ1-1; no clear D gene. Deletions cut 0 bases from V and 4 bases from J, with 6 bases between. There are 13 residues in the CDR3. CDR1 is KGHSH, CDR2 LQKENI, per germline. CDR3 sequence reads: CASSPPTSTEAFF. The CDR3 nucleotides read TGTGCCAGCTCACCACCGACAAGCACTGAAGCTTTCTTT.

This clone was observed a single time. The genes are TRBV7-6 and TRBJ2-5; TRBD2 agrees at 11 bases. Germline values: CDR1 SGHVS, CDR2 FNYEAQ. CDR3 length: 17 amino acids. V was clipped by 4 bases and J by 7 bases; unmatched bases: 14. The CDR3 sequence: CASSSTLGLAATRTQYF. The CDR3 nucleotides are TGTGCCAGCAGCTCGACCCTGGGACTAGCGGCGACCAGGACCCAGTACTTC.

V is TRBV11-1 and J is TRBJ2-1; 10 nucleotides align to TRBD1. This CDR3 contains 16 residues. Germline lookup yields CDR1 SGHAT and CDR2 FQDESV (reference sequence). V shed 6 bases, J shed 4 bases, and the junction held 9 bases outside the gene matches. This chain's CDR3 is CASRKTGTGAYNEQFF. The CDR3 DNA follows: TGTGCCAGCAGGAAGACCGGGACAGGGGCGTACAATGAGCAGTTCTTC.